What follows are 27 T cell receptor beta chains derived from one specimen sequenced in a study of human T cells and chemical hapten exposure. MiXCR, applied by TCRdb to the RACE reads, yields one record per CDR3 protein. This sample has 150,000 to 200,000 distinct CDR3 sequences, with more than 14% found just once. Time point defined: patch test 1, 2 weeks after DPC sensitization. Described treatment: therapeutic diphenylcyclopropenone sensitization with weekly scalp DPC. Source: whole blood, taken in connection with sensitization to the hapten diphenylcyclopropenone (DPC). Source of these receptors: a woman in her twenties or thirties with alopecia areata. Some clones in this sample may be carry-over from other donors' samples.

This clonotype has more than one count but fewer than ten. CDR3 sequence: CASSRATTDFYNEQFF. CDR3 DNA sequence: TGTGCCAGCAGTCGAGCCACCACGGACTTCTACAATGAGCAGTTCTTC. The rearrangement joins TRBV7-2 to TRBJ2-1; D may be TRBD2 (5 bases). V lost 6 bases and J 3 bases, leaving 18 bases between the germline ends. From germline, CDR1 is SGHTA and CDR2 FQGNSA. The CDR3 runs to 16 residues.

This clonotype has more than one count but fewer than ten. The chain has TRBV7-2 and TRBJ1-2; perhaps TRBD1 as D (5 bases). With 1 base removed from V and 12 bases from J, the gap between germline ends came to 18 bases. The CDR3 covers 14 residues. Germline V gene lookup returns CDR1 SGHTA and CDR2 FQGNSA. CDR3 residues: CASSLEATGPGDTF. The CDR3 region has the DNA TGTGCCAGCAGCTTAGAGGCAACGGGACCAGGTGACACCTTC.

The V call is TRBV3-1, the J call TRBJ1-2; 9 nucleotides line up with TRBD1. Trimming took 4 bases from V and 3 from J; bases not matched to a gene: 6. The germline V gene encodes CDR1 LGHDT and CDR2 YNNKEL (reference sequence). The CDR3 has 15 amino acids. The CDR3 spells CASSRTGAFHYGYTF. CDR3 DNA sequence: TGTGCCAGCAGCCGGACAGGGGCATTCCACTATGGCTACACCTTC.

This clonotype was found a few times. This sequence joins TRBV6-1 and TRBJ1-1, with D maybe TRBD1 (5 bases). The CDR3 spans 14 residues. Trimming cost V 6 bases and J 1 base, with 12 bases left between them. In germline, CDR1 is MNHNS, CDR2 SASEGT. The CDR3 here is CASRGDGKNTEAFF. CDR3 in DNA: TGTGCCAGCAGGGGGGACGGGAAGAACACTGAAGCTTTCTTT.

The V gene is TRBV28, the J gene TRBJ1-6; 10 nucleotides match TRBD1. With V trimmed by 2 bases and J by 5 bases, 6 bases remained unmatched. The CDR3 extends over 17 amino acids. Germline-derived CDR1 and CDR2 are MDHEN and SYDVKM. DNA for the CDR3: TGTGCCAGCAGTTTACTCTTGACAGGGGGCAATAATTCACCCCTCCACTTT. Protein product: CASSLLLTGGNNSPLHF.

This clonotype was detected ten times or more. The CDR3 region is CASTRTSGGGSEQFF. Here the CDR3 DNA reads TGTGCCAGCACCAGGACTAGCGGAGGGGGGAGTGAGCAGTTCTTC. J is TRBJ2-1 and V is TRBV5-4; 10 positions match TRBD2. This CDR3 spans 15 amino acids. V shed 6 bases, J shed 9 bases, and the junction held 12 bases outside the gene matches. Germline V lookup: CDR1 SGHNT, CDR2 YYREEE (reference sequence).

This clonotype was detected a few times. The chain uses TRBV4-1 and TRBJ2-7, with 12 bases identical to TRBD2. Losses at the gene ends were 2 bases for V and 6 bases for J; bases not matched to a gene: 5. The V gene's germline CDR1 is MGHRA and CDR2 YSYEKL. CDR3 length: 15 amino acids. CDR3 in amino acids: CASSQRTSGNTEQYF. As DNA, the CDR3 is TGCGCCAGCAGCCAACGGACTAGCGGGAATACCGAGCAGTACTTC.

This clonotype was detected a few times. The genes are TRBV29-1 and TRBJ2-7; D may be TRBD1 (5 bases). This CDR3 has 14 residues. Germline-derived CDR1 and CDR2 are SQVTM and ANQGSEA. Deletions cut 8 bases from V and 3 bases from J, with 20 bases between. CDR3 protein: CSISRGPGDYEQYF. The CDR3 DNA follows: TGCAGCATCTCAAGGGGCCCAGGAGACTACGAGCAGTACTTC.

This clonotype was observed a few times. The rearrangement links TRBV20-1 to TRBJ2-5; the match to TRBD2 covers 7 bases. Per germline, CDR1 DFQATT and CDR2 SNEGSKA (reference sequence). V was clipped by 3 bases and J by 4 bases; unmatched bases: 8. The CDR3 consists of 14 residues. The DNA of the CDR3 is TGCAGTGCTAGTCCTAGCGGATACCCAGAGACCCAGTACTTC. Translation gives CSASPSGYPETQYF.

Note on this clonotype: A much larger clone differs from this one at a single base, so this may be a read error. This chain joins TRBV7-9 and TRBJ2-3; the match to TRBD2 covers 11 bases. The CDR3 has 14 residues. Germline values: CDR1 SEHNR, CDR2 FQNEAQ (reference sequence). CDR3 loop: CVSSQLAGGDTQYF. The CDR3 coding sequence is TGTGTCAGCAGCCAGCTAGCGGGGGGAGATACGCAGTATTTT. Drawing the rest from reference TRBV7-9 and TRBJ2-3, the complete variable domain is DTGVSQNPRHKITKRGQNVTFRCDPISEHNRLYWYRQTLGQGPEFLTYFQNEAQLEKSRLLSDRFSAERPKGSFSTLEIQRTEQGDSAMYLCVSSQLAGGDTQYFGPGTRLTVL.

This clonotype was counted many times. CDR3 loop: CASSLDPRRGNEQYF. The CDR3 bases are TGTGCCAGCAGCTTGGACCCTCGGAGGGGCAACGAGCAGTACTTC. This sequence joins TRBV5-4 and TRBJ2-7; possibly TRBD2 for D (6 bases). Between the trimmed V and J ends, which lost 0 bases and 5 bases, there was a span of 15 bases. CDR3 length: 15 residues. CDR1 and CDR2 (germline): SGHNT, YYREEE (reference sequence). Complete variable domain (other parts from reference TRBV5-4 and TRBJ2-7): ETGVTQSPTHLIKTRGQQVTLRCSSQSGHNTVSWYQQALGQGPQFIFQYYREEENGRGNFPPRFSGLQFPNYSSELNVNALELDDSALYLCASSLDPRRGNEQYFGPGTRLTVT.

The chain recombines TRBV5-1 with TRBJ1-1; D uncertain. CDR3 length equals 14 residues. Germline loops: CDR1 SGHRS, CDR2 YFSETQ. V lost 0 bases to trimming and J lost 5 bases, with 11 bases between them. CDR3 protein: CASSLVGGSTEAFF. CDR3 nucleotide sequence: TGCGCCAGCAGCTTGGTCGGAGGTAGTACTGAAGCTTTCTTT.

The chain has TRBV12-3 or TRBV12-4 and TRBJ2-4, with a weak D call TRBD2 (6 bases). The CDR3 sequence is 15 residues long. Deletions cut 5 bases from V and 0 bases from J, with 11 bases between. The CDR3 coding sequence is TGTGCCAGCAGTGGCGGGGTCCTAGCCAAAAACATTCAGTACTTC. It translates to CASSGGVLAKNIQYF.

The chain employs TRBV11-2 and TRBJ2-5; TRBD1 or TRBD2 may be the D gene (5 bases each). Germline-derived CDR1 and CDR2 are SGHAT and FQNNGV. The ends were cut back, 0 bases at V and 4 bases at J, with 9 bases in the middle. The CDR3 loop spans 14 amino acids. The CDR3 DNA is TGTGCCAGCAGCTTAGATCCGGGGACAGAGACCCAGTACTTC. Amino acids: CASSLDPGTETQYF.

This clonotype was recorded a few times. The chain joins TRBV28 to TRBJ1-1; D gene ambiguous. Trimming cost V 3 bases and J 6 bases, with 11 bases left between them. CDR3 length: 13 amino acids. The germline CDR1 and CDR2 sequences are MDHEN and SYDVKM. CDR3 in amino acids: CASSFHERSEAFF. The CDR3 region has the DNA TGTGCCAGCAGTTTTCACGAGCGGTCTGAAGCTTTCTTT.

V and J are TRBV20-1 and TRBJ2-7, with D perhaps matching TRBD2 (6 bases). Germline CDR1 reads DFQATT; CDR2 reads SNEGSKA (reference sequence). With 7 bases removed from V and 4 bases from J, the gap between germline ends came to 20 bases. There are 14 residues in the CDR3. CDR3 sequence reads: CSVISRGEAYEQYF. The CDR3 bases are TGCAGTGTCATCTCCCGAGGGGAGGCGTACGAGCAGTACTTC.

The gene calls are TRBV6-5 and TRBJ2-3; 7 bases agree with TRBD2. CDR1 and CDR2 (germline): MNHEY, SVGAGI. V dropped 0 bases and J dropped 8; count of bases not matched to a gene: 8. This CDR3 contains 15 residues. The CDR3 loop is CASSYSSAGIATQYF. CDR3 sequence (DNA): TGTGCCAGCAGTTACTCGTCAGCGGGAATCGCTACGCAGTATTTT.

The rearrangement uses TRBV4-2 and TRBJ1-1; TRBD1 aligns across 8 bases. Looked up from germline, CDR1 is LGHNA and CDR2 is YNFKEQ. The CDR3 totals 18 residues. V was clipped by 1 base and J by 5 bases; unmatched bases: 15. The CDR3 sequence is CASSQGVAGGIIRTEAFF. The DNA for the CDR3 is TGTGCCAGCAGCCAAGGGGTTGCAGGGGGCATTATTCGGACTGAAGCTTTCTTT.

V is TRBV6-1 and J is TRBJ1-4; 8 nucleotides line up with TRBD1. CDR1 is MNHNS, CDR2 SASEGT, per germline. This CDR3 region has 16 residues. Losses at the gene ends were 6 bases for V and 0 bases for J; bases not matched to a gene: 6. The CDR3 region has the DNA TGTGCCAGCAGGGACAGGGTGACTGCAACTAATGAAAAACTGTTTTTT. This encodes CASRDRVTATNEKLFF.

The V and J genes are TRBV20-1 and TRBJ1-2; D unresolved. CDR1 and CDR2 (germline): DFQATT, SNEGSKA (reference sequence). CDR3 length equals 11 residues. The ends were cut back, 3 bases at V and 5 bases at J, with 7 bases in the middle. For the CDR3, the DNA is TGCAGTGCTAGGTCGGGGTATGGCTACACCTTC. This sequence encodes CSARSGYGYTF.

The V gene is TRBV10-3, the J gene TRBJ2-2; weak D call: TRBD2 (6 bases). The CDR3 spans 15 residues. Trimming pared 2 bases from V and 1 base from J, leaving 8 bases between. Germline CDR1 ENHRY, CDR2 SYGVKD. CDR3 DNA sequence: TGTGCCATCAGTGAGAAAGCGGGGAACACCGGGGAGCTGTTTTTT. It is translated as CAISEKAGNTGELFF.

This clonotype was picked up a small number of times. The rearrangement links TRBV6-5 to TRBJ2-7, with 9 positions matching TRBD1. CDR1 is MNHEY and CDR2 is SVGAGI in the germline V gene. V shed 4 bases, J shed 0 bases, and the junction held 4 bases outside the gene matches. The CDR3 has 15 amino acids. The CDR3 region has the DNA TGTGCCAGCAGTTTCGGGACAGGGAGCTCCTACGAGCAGTACTTC. Protein product: CASSFGTGSSYEQYF.

The chain carries TRBV7-2 and TRBJ2-7, with a tentative D call TRBD1 (5 bases). Germline V lookup: CDR1 SGHTA, CDR2 FQGNSA. V was cut by 0 bases and J by 1 base, with 10 bases left in between. The CDR3 covers 15 residues. Here the CDR3 reads CASSLAGAGSYEQYF. The CDR3 DNA follows: TGTGCCAGCAGCTTAGCTGGCGCAGGGTCCTACGAGCAGTACTTC.

This chain links TRBV27 with TRBJ2-1; either TRBD1 or TRBD2 may supply D (5 bases each). This CDR3 spans 15 amino acids. V lost 8 bases and J lost 7, with 21 bases in between. Germline lookup yields CDR1 MNHEY and CDR2 SMNVEV (reference sequence). CDR3 protein: CASSSRAGWRNEQFF. As DNA, the CDR3 is TGTGCCAGCTCCTCTCGAGCAGGGTGGAGGAATGAGCAGTTCTTC.

The chain has TRBV7-9 and TRBJ2-7, with D possibly matching TRBD1 (5 bases). This CDR3 comprises 12 residues. Germline lookup yields CDR1 SEHNR and CDR2 FQNEAQ (reference sequence). The V end lost 2 bases, the J end lost 5 bases, and 7 bases lay between the germline ends. CDR3 sequence: CASSLTRDEQYF. The CDR3 DNA reads as TGTGCCAGCAGCTTAACCAGGGACGAGCAGTACTTC. The variable domain in full, completed from reference TRBV7-9 and TRBJ2-7, reads DTGVSQNPRHKITKRGQNVTFRCDPISEHNRLYWYRQTLGQGPEFLTYFQNEAQLEKSRLLSDRFSAERPKGSFSTLEIQRTEQGDSAMYLCASSLTRDEQYFGPGTRLTVT.

This chain joins TRBV7-9 and TRBJ1-4, with 8 bases matching TRBD1. Germline V gives CDR1 SEHNR, CDR2 FQNEAQ (reference sequence). This CDR3 is 16 amino acids long. The junction had 8 bases not matched to a gene; V was cut back by 5 bases and J by 3 bases. For the CDR3, the DNA is TGTGCCAGCAGCGCCGGACAGGGCCGGGCTAATGAAAAACTGTTTTTT. Amino acid sequence: CASSAGQGRANEKLFF. Complete variable domain (other parts from reference TRBV7-9 and TRBJ1-4): DTGVSQNPRHKITKRGQNVTFRCDPISEHNRLYWYRQTLGQGPEFLTYFQNEAQLEKSRLLSDRFSAERPKGSFSTLEIQRTEQGDSAMYLCASSAGQGRANEKLFFGSGTQLSVL.

This sequence joins TRBV3-1 and TRBJ2-1; D call uncertain. The CDR3 consists of 15 residues. Trimming cost V 2 bases and J 3 bases, with 11 bases left between them. Per the germline V gene, CDR1 is LGHDT and CDR2 is YNNKEL (reference sequence). Written as DNA, the CDR3 is TGTGCCAGCAGCCAACACTCTAGGATCTACAATGAGCAGTTCTTC. Protein: CASSQHSRIYNEQFF.